This T cell receptor beta chain was profiled in a study of regulatory T cells in long-lasting Graves disease. The CDR3 sequence is 17 residues long. CDR1 is LNHDA, CDR2 SQIVND, per germline (reference sequence). Losses at the gene ends were 3 bases for V and 3 bases for J; bases not matched to a gene: 11. In its sample, this clonotype was seen many times. HTBI primers from iRepertoire and Arm-PCR of CDR3 regions yielded the TCR beta libraries. One entry per CDR3 protein, called by TCRdb with MiXCR from the multiplex PCR reads. The table includes roughly 410,000 distinct CDR3 sequences, approximately 15% detected once. The time point is: newly diagnosed GD, antithyroid drugs for less than 3 months. PBMC RNA was the source of the TCR library. This sample also appeared in a second study, on T cells in Graves' hyperthyroidism and ophthalmopathy. That source notes: The study left out patients who had uncontrolled infection, other autoimmune disease, pregnancy or lactation.

This TCR was sampled from a woman in her forties with Graves disease. This chain links TRBV19 with TRBJ2-5; TRBD1 agrees at 9 bases. The sample was peripheral blood mononuclear cells (PBMCs), taken at new diagnosis, from a patient treated with antithyroid drugs. CDR3 DNA: TGTGCCAGTAGTATCAATACCGGGACAGGGTCGGAAGAGACCCAGTACTTC. It is translated as CASSINTGTGSEETQYF.